Given below is one TCR beta chain in context. No cognate antigen has been identified for it. No base qualities exist here, and no much larger clone lies one base off it. The germline V gene yields SGHRS for CDR1 and YFSETQ for CDR2. Including cysteine and phenylalanine, the CDR3 has 15 amino acids. Of the read, only the CDR3 DNA is kept; its 45 bases are in frame from base 1. The V end loses 4 bases and the J end loses 5 bases, and a stretch of 15 bases separates them. This entry belongs to a study of cytomegalovirus exposure and HLA in healthy donors (dated by TCRdb to between 2016 and 2019). Study-level background: An earlier analysis of a few hundred of the donors reported about 280 Gb of sequence data and 95 million to 130 million unique TCR beta sequences obtained from around 190 million T cells. About 300 gigabases of sequencing data and 78 million or so unique TCR sequences were included in an early release covering roughly 600 HLA-typed donors. Among the roughly 400 genotyped donors, around 81% belonged to the genetic ancestry cluster associated with self-reported Caucasian donors. The aim of the study was to test whether cataloging public T cell receptors could identify signatures of past pathogen exposure. The study profiled the T cell repertoires of 550 to 700 subjects by immunosequencing and related them to cytomegalovirus serostatus. Along with the approximately 700-subject first cohort, a separate validation cohort of approximately 110 different subjects was used. To predict cytomegalovirus infection status, the study combined high-throughput TCR immunosequencing, statistical association of individual TCRs with disease status, and machine learning. A later analysis re-examined previously published TCR beta repertoires from just over 650 donors and added high-resolution HLA genotyping to investigate patterns of TCR occurrence. Rather than drawing on any new phenotypic data, the later analysis identified candidate immune exposures from TCR beta sequences and the way those sequences occurred across donors. In an earlier analysis of over 550 of the donors, high-throughput TCR beta sequencing was used to judge whether each TCR beta V gene segment behaved as functional or pseudogenic. Donor age, sex, ethnicity and CMV serostatus were compiled together with the repertoire data. Genome-wide SNP genotypes for about 55% of the roughly 670 donors were used in a later genetic analysis, which treated that subset as a discovery cohort. All discovery cohort repertoires had been generated on a single sequencing platform. HLA typing covered class I and class II loci at four-digit resolution. Typing coverage varied by locus: about 629-630 donors for A, B, C, DRB1 and DQB1; more than 500 for DQA1; over 600 for DPA1; around 450 for DPB1. Four to six DR-DQ haplotypes were handled as single units for association and clustering, since linkage in the cohort was strong. Across 398 genotyped donors of the cohort, an average of about 250,000 unique TCR beta nucleotide sequences per donor were sequenced, and roughly 20% of those sequences were non-productive.

The cohort consisted of 670 or so healthy bone marrow donors. At the time of sampling, every cohort member was nominally healthy, though immune exposures that went unrecorded were likely present. The donor was CMV seropositive and was included in the group of 250 to 300 seropositive cohort members. Each donor provided a peripheral blood sample, and peripheral blood mononuclear cells were used for TCR beta sequencing. Genomic DNA was extracted from the blood cell samples with the Qiagen DNeasy Blood Extraction Kit. Points the paper makes about the study in general: The earlier analysis of 587 of the donors excluded fewer than 20 rarely observed V segments, including chromosome 9 orphons, because counts were too low. According to a later analysis, parvovirus B19, influenza, CMV and Epstein-Barr virus appeared linked to several top co-occurrence clusters. Most TCR sequences were observed very rarely across donors, whereas some public TCRs were present in many individuals. The classifier was reported to diagnose cytomegalovirus status with high specificity and sensitivity in both the original cohort and the validation cohort. A group of highly shared sequence variants was considered likely to be a technical artifact of the sequencing pipeline. Roughly uniform sequencing depth across donors was assumed in presence/absence analyses, although this assumption may not hold. A later analysis associated around 16,000 TCR beta sequences with specific HLA alleles at a false discovery rate of 0.05. The 87-base-pair reads could not distinguish some IMGT-functional V segments, including TRBV6-2 and TRBV6-3, so those segments were excluded. Only TCR beta chains were sequenced in this cohort, and the absence of alpha or paired-chain data limited detectable features. In vitro tests confirmed that a few of the cytomegalovirus-associated TCR beta chains recognize cytomegalovirus antigens. The study listed 150 to 200 TCR beta chains as associated with cytomegalovirus. A further reported finding was that TCR beta sequences accurately predicted the HLA-A and HLA-B alleles for most subjects in the first cohort. Strong co-occurrence of HLA alleles, especially DR and DQ, made assigning TCR associations to individual alleles difficult. Linkage disequilibrium might explain the correlated functional status among segregating V segments, but an unknown experimental factor could not be excluded. In a later analysis, HLA-associated TCR beta chains showed more clonal expansion and lower generation probabilities than non-associated chains that were equally common. HLA typing was unavailable for some donors at each locus, so association tests used only the typed subset. V-gene and J-gene trimming of TCR beta chains was associated with a missense DCLRE1C variant in a later genetic analysis, and the association was replicated in an independent cohort. It was suggested by the authors that the approach could potentially be generalized to other disease states and immunological phenotypes. According to a later analysis, TCR association rates differed among HLA loci, with DRB1 alleles showing the most associated TCRs and HLA-C alleles showing the fewest. In an earlier analysis of a few hundred of the donors, most TCR beta V segments were observed in productive rearrangements about 90% or about 30% of the time, broadly matching IMGT annotations. Immune exposure information for the cohort was limited to CMV serostatus. According to a later analysis, most CMV-associated TCR beta chains appeared to be HLA-restricted, and the HLA associations seemed to be driven largely by CMV exposure. According to a later genetic analysis, donors in an Asian-associated ancestry cluster had fewer N-insertions in productive TCRs than the approximately 690-donor mean.

The method was the immunoSEQ multiplex PCR assay. The multiplex PCR relied on a mix of 60 forward primers for TCR Vbeta segments and 13 reverse primers for TCR Jbeta segments. The CDR3 region of rearranged TCR beta genes was amplified from genomic DNA with a multiplex PCR assay. The Illumina HiSeq System was used to sequence the amplified TCR beta libraries as 87-base-pair reads. Concerning the study's data processing: Across the 670 or so repertoires, a later analysis counted some 80 million unique TCR beta chains, 8.5 million to 12 million of which were shared by at least two donors. Raw reads were error-corrected and collapsed into unique sequences by a nearest-neighbor algorithm in which closely related sequences were merged to remove PCR and sequencing errors. Alignment of CDR3 sequences to IMGT reference sequences was used to assign V, D and J gene segments. Each retained sequence needed at least a six-nucleotide match to both a V gene segment and a J gene segment. A rearrangement counted as productive if the CDR3 had no stop codons and remained in frame with V and J, and every other rearrangement counted as non-productive. CDR3 was defined by IMGT convention, running from the second conserved V-encoded cysteine to the conserved J-encoded phenylalanine. In an earlier analysis of more than 550 of the donors, sequences lacking an unambiguous match to a single V gene segment were excluded. An earlier analysis of a few hundred of the donors called V segments functional above 56.7% productive rearrangements and segregating when the between-donor standard deviation exceeded 5%. A statistical classification framework was built for diagnosing cytomegalovirus status from the catalog of TCR beta chain sequences. V and J gene assignment, in a later analysis, came from comparing TCR nucleotide sequences with IMGT/GENE-DB human TR gene sequences. In a later analysis, CDR3 sequences and most-parsimonious VDJ recombination scenarios were assigned using the TCRdist pipeline. A later analysis defined each TCR beta chain by its CDR3 amino acid sequence plus V-gene family, and excluded reads lacking a unique V-gene family. In a later analysis, 450 to 600 highly shared, low-generation-probability nucleotide sequences were removed to address suspected cross-contamination and a sequencing artifact. In a later analysis, a clonal expansion index was calculated for each public chain from normalized within-repertoire ranks of inferred template counts. A later analysis computed generation probabilities with a VDJ recombination model fitted to out-of-frame rearrangements, and checked the results against IGoR. In a later analysis, hypergeometric tests were used to score TCR-TCR, TCR-HLA and TCR-CMV co-occurrence, with a repertoire-size bias correction applied to TCR pairs. False discovery rates were estimated in a later analysis by permuting HLA or CMV assignments 20 times. In a later analysis, co-occurring TCRs were grouped using DBSCAN, with TCRdist sequence similarity added in when clustering inside HLA-allele-positive subsets. For co-occurrence clustering, repertoires with fewer than 30,000 or more than 120,000 public chains were excluded, along with 4 to 6 repertoires with anomalous nucleotide sharing. The source is immuneACCESS, and TCRdb retained only in-frame sequences with V and J called. Part of the clones is not carried over; for the studies checked, unresolved V genes explain less than half of this, and the remainder is unexplained. V and J calls plus clone size are reproduced from that table; the DNA served to infer D and trimming. For this sample the table gives around 120,000 clones, of which about four fifths were detected only once. The ten largest make up around 9.5% of the sample.

The sequencing input was PBMCs. This receptor chain uses TRBV5-1 and TRBJ2-2, with a weak D call of TRBD1 (7 bases match). The TCR sequence derives from a female donor in good health and CMV-seropositive. The CDR3 protein sequence reads: CASSAGQLKTGELFF. The DNA is TGCGCCAGCAGCGCGGGACAGCTAAAGACCGGGGAGCTGTTTTTT.